These 20 T cell receptor beta chains share one sample of origin, sequenced in a study of graft-versus-host responses after intestinal transplantation. Antigens of these TCRs are unknown. Produced via immunoSEQ multiplex PCR; TCRdb's table is partial and in-frame only. The sample consists of 25,000 to 35,000 clones, roughly 80% of them appearing once. The sequences come from unstimulated CD8+ T cells sorted from spleen or lymph node cells, collected before intestinal transplant. These receptors originate from a human donor who received an intestinal transplant.

The chain uses TRBV5-5 and TRBJ2-7, with TRBD1 as a possible D gene (7 bases). This CDR3 has 15 amino acids. The V gene lost 4 bases and the J gene lost 3 bases, with 17 bases spanning the gap. The V gene's germline CDR1 is SGHKS and CDR2 YYEKEE (reference sequence). In DNA, the CDR3 is TGTGCCAGCAGCCCCGGAGGGGGCCTCATCTACGAGCAGTACTTC. Translating gives CASSPGGGLIYEQYF.

The genes are TRBV28 and TRBJ1-2, with D maybe TRBD1 (5 bases). The CDR3 totals 13 residues. Germline lookup yields CDR1 MDHEN and CDR2 SYDVKM. V lost 6 bases to trimming and J lost 2 bases, with 10 bases between them. The CDR3: CASSQTVNYGYTF. For the CDR3, the DNA is TGTGCCAGCAGCCAGACAGTGAACTATGGCTACACCTTC.

The table lists this clone with a count of one. The chain joins TRBV14 to TRBJ2-2; D remains unclear. Germline V CDR1 and CDR2: SGHDN, FVKESK. The length of the CDR3 is 15 residues. V dropped 1 base and J dropped 0 bases, with 6 bases sitting between them. CDR3 in DNA: TGTGCCAGCAGCCAAGCCTACGCGAACACCGGGGAGCTGTTTTTT. Residues: CASSQAYANTGELFF.

In this sample, this clone turned up once. The chain is built from TRBV4-1 and TRBJ2-1, with D possibly being TRBD2 (6 bases). Deletions cut 4 bases from V and 6 bases from J, with 16 bases between. CDR3 size: 15 residues. Per the germline V gene, CDR1 is MGHRA and CDR2 is YSYEKL. The chain's CDR3 is CASSLLPPGVNEQFF. The CDR3 DNA reads as TGCGCCAGCAGCCTTTTGCCCCCGGGGGTCAATGAGCAGTTCTTC.

The chain recombines TRBV7-9 with TRBJ2-1; perhaps TRBD2 as D (5 bases). V was pared by 6 bases and J by 10 bases, with 13 bases between. The CDR3 is 12 residues long. The germline gives CDR1 SEHNR, CDR2 FQNEAQ (reference sequence). This CDR3 reads CASRSLREEQFF. CDR3 bases: TGTGCCAGCAGATCCCTTAGGGAGGAGCAGTTCTTC.

J is TRBJ2-5 and V is TRBV4-1; the D gene is possibly TRBD2 (6 bases). This CDR3 has 13 amino acids. V shed 1 base and J shed 5 bases, with 8 bases lying between them. The germline V gene has CDR1 MGHRA and CDR2 YSYEKL. CDR3 sequence: CASSQGRGETQYF. CDR3 sequence (DNA): TGCGCCAGCAGCCAAGGGCGGGGTGAGACCCAGTACTTC.

In DNA, the CDR3 is TGTGCCAGCAGCTTATTATGGAACACCGGGGAGCTGTTTTTT. It is translated as CASSLLWNTGELFF. This sequence joins TRBV11-2 and TRBJ2-2; D is unclear. Trimming removed 2 bases from V and 1 base from J, with 5 bases in between. Germline V gene lookup returns CDR1 SGHAT and CDR2 FQNNGV. The CDR3 loop spans 14 amino acids.

This rearrangement joins TRBV6-5 to TRBJ1-3; D is perhaps TRBD1 (5 bases). V lost 7 bases to trimming and J lost 7 bases, with 20 bases between them. The CDR3 is made up of 15 amino acids. Germline-derived CDR1 and CDR2 are MNHEY and SVGAGI. The CDR3 DNA reads TGTGCCAGCAAAACTGATCAGGGTTCTCGGAACACCATATATTTT. It yields the protein CASKTDQGSRNTIYF.

The chain is built from TRBV5-1 and TRBJ2-7; possible D gene TRBD1, 5 bases. Germline V gene lookup returns CDR1 SGHRS and CDR2 YFSETQ. V lost 4 bases and J 1 base, leaving 9 bases between the germline ends. The CDR3 sequence is 13 residues long. CDR3: CASSPDMSYEQYF. Written as DNA, the CDR3 is TGCGCCAGCAGCCCGGACATGTCCTACGAGCAGTACTTC.

The chain uses TRBV6-1 and TRBJ2-4, with 8 bases lining up with TRBD2. This CDR3 has 14 residues. J gave up 13 bases and V 3 bases, and 11 bases lay outside the gene matches. The germline CDR1 and CDR2 sequences are MNHNS and SASEGT. The CDR3 DNA follows: TGTGCCAGCAGTGACCTCGGGGGGGGTCAGGGCCAGTACTTC. This codes for CASSDLGGGQGQYF.

This chain links TRBV6-5 with TRBJ2-1, with 8 positions matching TRBD2. CDR1 and CDR2 from the germline V gene are MNHEY and SVGAGI. V lost 4 bases, J lost 3 bases, and 8 bases stayed unmatched. The CDR3 covers 16 residues. The CDR3 is CASSFLPGGLYNEQFF. The CDR3 bases are TGTGCCAGCAGTTTTCTACCGGGAGGGCTCTACAATGAGCAGTTCTTC.

The chain recombines TRBV28 with TRBJ1-4; D is perhaps TRBD1 (5 bases). From germline, CDR1 is MDHEN and CDR2 SYDVKM. CDR3 length: 14 amino acids. The V and J ends lost 6 bases and 5 bases respectively, with 13 bases between them. This chain's CDR3 is CASSLDSMNEKLFF. The CDR3 nucleotides read TGTGCCAGCAGCCTAGACAGCATGAATGAAAAACTGTTTTTT. Combining the CDR3 with reference TRBV28 and TRBJ1-4 gives the whole variable domain DVKVTQSSRYLVKRTGEKVFLECVQDMDHENMFWYRQDPGLGLRLIYFSYDVKMKEKGDIPEGYSVSREKKERFSLILESASTNQTSMYLCASSLDSMNEKLFFGSGTQLSVL.

The rearrangement uses TRBV29-1 and TRBJ2-7; TRBD2 is a possible D gene (5 bases). CDR3 length equals 14 residues. Germline V lookup: CDR1 SQVTM, CDR2 ANQGSEA. The ends were cut back, 6 bases at V and 2 bases at J, with 17 bases in the middle. The CDR3 DNA follows: TGCAGCGTCCGAGGGCCAGGCGCTGCCTACGAGCAGTACTTC. Translating it yields CSVRGPGAAYEQYF.

This clone was detected once. V is TRBV10-2 and J is TRBJ2-1, with a tentative D call TRBD2 (6 bases). Germline loops: CDR1 WSHSY, CDR2 SAAADI. CDR3 length: 15 amino acids. V lost 3 bases to trimming and J lost 2 bases, with 11 bases between them. The DNA for the CDR3 is TGCGCCAGCAGTGATAGCGGTTCTGCCTACAATGAGCAGTTCTTC. Translation gives CASSDSGSAYNEQFF.

This clone was detected only once. This sequence joins TRBV27 and TRBJ2-1; the match to TRBD1 covers 7 bases. CDR3 length equals 17 residues. Per the germline V gene, CDR1 is MNHEY and CDR2 is SMNVEV (reference sequence). V trimming: 8 bases; J trimming: 5 bases; junction bases outside the gene matches: 18. In DNA form, the CDR3 reads TGTGCCAGCCGCGACACCATGACAGGGATACTTAACAATGAGCAGTTCTTC. Its protein is CASRDTMTGILNNEQFF.

This clone is categorized as medium-sized. This chain joins TRBV2 and TRBJ2-1; 7 bases line up with TRBD1. Trimming at V came to 3 bases and at J to 1 base, leaving 3 bases not matched to a gene. CDR3 length: 15 amino acids. Germline-derived CDR1 and CDR2 are SNHLY and FYNNEI. CDR3 loop: CASSEVGQSYNEQFF. CDR3 in DNA: TGTGCCAGCAGTGAGGTGGGACAGTCCTACAATGAGCAGTTCTTC.

This chain links TRBV10-3 with TRBJ1-1, with 9 bases identical to TRBD1. V gave up 0 bases and J gave up 1 base; unmatched junction bases: 0. CDR1 ENHRY and CDR2 SYGVKD come from the germline V gene. The CDR3 is 15 residues long. DNA of the CDR3: TGTGCCATCAGTGAGTCGGGACAGGGGAACACTGAAGCTTTCTTT. Translation gives CAISESGQGNTEAFF.

This sequence joins TRBV9 and TRBJ2-1, with 8 bases aligning to TRBD2. The germline gives CDR1 SGDLS, CDR2 YYNGEE. The CDR3 consists of 15 residues. The V gene end was trimmed by 4 bases and the J gene end by 6 bases; junction bases not matched to a gene: 9. CDR3 region: CASSPRGGPLNEQFF. The DNA for the CDR3 is TGTGCCAGCAGCCCCCGGGGGGGGCCCCTCAATGAGCAGTTCTTC.

The V call is TRBV6-4, the J call TRBJ1-1, with unresolved D. Germline V CDR1 and CDR2: MRHNA, SNTAGT. This CDR3 region has 15 residues. V was trimmed by 7 bases and J by 3 bases, leaving 18 bases between them. CDR3 sequence reads: CASTGPVREHTEAFF. Here the CDR3 DNA reads TGTGCCAGCACTGGTCCGGTGAGGGAGCACACTGAAGCTTTCTTT.

The gene calls are TRBV28 and TRBJ2-2; the match to TRBD1 covers 10 bases. Germline trimming cut 6 bases from V and 1 base from J; bases unmatched to any gene: 2. The CDR3 length is 15 residues. Germline V gene sequence: CDR1 MDHEN, CDR2 SYDVKM. Written as DNA, the CDR3 is TGTGCCAGCAGACGGGACAGGGGGAACACCGGGGAGCTGTTTTTT. Its translation: CASRRDRGNTGELFF. Using reference TRBV28 and TRBJ2-2 for the parts outside the CDR3, the full variable domain is DVKVTQSSRYLVKRTGEKVFLECVQDMDHENMFWYRQDPGLGLRLIYFSYDVKMKEKGDIPEGYSVSREKKERFSLILESASTNQTSMYLCASRRDRGNTGELFFGEGSRLTVL.